One sample yielded the 28 T cell receptor beta chains listed below, sequenced in a study of T cell responses to AZD1222 COVID-19 vaccine. Sequencing used immunoSEQ multiplex PCR; TCRdb keeps in-frame clones, though not all of them. The table lists roughly 120,000 clones, about 85% of them singletons. The specimen was peripheral blood, collected 28 days after the second AZD1222 dose. The receptors were sampled from an adult who received the AZD1222 COVID-19 vaccine.

The rearrangement joins TRBV29-1 to TRBJ1-5; TRBD1 matches at 8 bases. CDR1 is SQVTM and CDR2 is ANQGSEA in the germline V gene. V shed 4 bases, J shed 4 bases, and the junction held 0 bases outside the gene matches. The CDR3 loop spans 12 amino acids. The chain's CDR3 is CSVGQGNQPQHF. As DNA, the CDR3 is TGCAGCGTTGGACAGGGGAATCAGCCCCAGCATTTT.

The chain couples TRBV28 to TRBJ2-7, with D perhaps matching TRBD2 (7 bases). Germline CDR1 reads MDHEN; CDR2 reads SYDVKM. The CDR3 covers 13 residues. Trimming pared 8 bases from V and 2 bases from J, leaving 13 bases between. CDR3 in DNA: TGTGCCAGCGGAAGGGGGGGGACCTACGAGCAGTACTTC. Translation gives CASGRGGTYEQYF.

V gene TRBV7-8 combines with J gene TRBJ1-4; TRBD1 is a possible D gene (6 bases). This CDR3 has 15 residues. Germline CDR1 is SGHVS and CDR2 is FQNEAQ. V shed 3 bases and J shed 5 bases, with 13 bases lying between them. CDR3 loop: CASSFNGGANEKLFF. Here the CDR3 DNA reads TGTGCCAGCAGCTTTAACGGGGGGGCCAATGAAAAACTGTTTTTT.

This clone was seen only a few times. This chain uses TRBV11-2 with TRBJ1-5, with TRBD1 matching 9 bases. The CDR3 sequence is 15 residues long. Germline lookup yields CDR1 SGHAT and CDR2 FQNNGV. Trimming removed 5 bases from V and 9 bases from J; junction bases left unmatched: 11. The DNA for the CDR3 is TGTGCCAGCAGCACCGGGACAGGGCGCGATCGGCCCCAGCATTTT. This sequence encodes CASSTGTGRDRPQHF.

CDR3 amino acids: CASSPTGRRIQYF. In DNA form, the CDR3 reads TGTGCCAGCAGTCCCACGGGGCGACGAATTCAGTACTTC. This chain joins TRBV6-2 or TRBV6-3 and TRBJ2-4; D is possibly TRBD1 or TRBD2 (5 bases each). V lost 5 bases, J lost 10 bases, and 15 bases lay in between. The CDR3 has 13 residues. Germline lookup yields CDR1 MNHEY and CDR2 SVGEGT.

V gene TRBV7-8 combines with J gene TRBJ1-2; D is unclear. The CDR3 runs 14 residues. Germline-derived CDR1 and CDR2 are SGHVS and FQNEAQ. V lost 4 bases to trimming and J lost 2 bases, with 11 bases between them. The CDR3 spells CASSSKQRNYGYTF. Here the CDR3 DNA reads TGTGCCAGCAGCTCAAAACAGAGAAACTATGGCTACACCTTC.

The V and J genes are TRBV28 and TRBJ1-6; D not resolved. Germline V gene lookup returns CDR1 MDHEN and CDR2 SYDVKM. This CDR3 is built from 15 residues. Trimming left V 9 bases short and J 6 bases short, with 18 bases between. The CDR3 nucleotides read TGTGCCAGTAAGGGCCGGGAGGGATCTAATTCACCCCTCCACTTT. Its protein is CASKGREGSNSPLHF.

J is TRBJ2-7 and V is TRBV19, with a weak D call TRBD1 (6 bases). V lost 2 bases, J lost 0 bases, and 11 bases lay in between. Germline-derived CDR1 and CDR2 are LNHDA and SQIVND (reference sequence). This CDR3 region has 15 residues. CDR3 amino acids: CASSIITGTSYEQYF. In nucleotides, the CDR3 is TGTGCCAGTAGTATAATAACAGGGACCTCCTACGAGCAGTACTTC.

The rearrangement joins TRBV7-9 to TRBJ1-2; 7 bases map to TRBD1. V lost 3 bases and J lost 5; bases outside the gene matches: 6. The CDR3 loop spans 14 amino acids. Germline V lookup: CDR1 SEHNR, CDR2 FQNEAQ (reference sequence). The CDR3 nucleotides are TGTGCCAGCAGCTTCGGGACAGAAAGTTATGGCTACACCTTC. Its protein product is CASSFGTESYGYTF.

This clone was picked up a small number of times. This sequence joins TRBV6-6 and TRBJ1-1; possibly TRBD1 for D (6 bases). Germline loops: CDR1 MNHNY, CDR2 SVGAGI (reference sequence). Between the trimmed V and J ends, which lost 6 bases and 1 base, there was a span of 9 bases. CDR3 size: 13 residues. CDR3 sequence: CASRLQGNTEAFF. The CDR3 DNA reads as TGTGCCAGCAGGCTACAGGGGAACACTGAAGCTTTCTTT.

The chain couples TRBV5-1 to TRBJ1-1; 8 bases match TRBD1. This CDR3 has 16 amino acids. The junction had 10 bases not matched to a gene; V was cut back by 5 bases and J by 1 base. From germline, CDR1 is SGHRS and CDR2 YFSETQ. The CDR3 DNA sequence: TGCGCCAGCAGTGGGGGGCCGGGACAGGCGAACACTGAAGCTTTCTTT. It yields the protein CASSGGPGQANTEAFF.

This clone was seen a few times. This sequence joins TRBV4-2 and TRBJ1-2, with D possibly TRBD1 on 6 matching bases. The CDR3 totals 16 residues. The V and J ends lost 2 bases and 3 bases respectively, with 16 bases between them. Germline V gene lookup returns CDR1 LGHNA and CDR2 YNFKEQ. CDR3 in amino acids: CASSQLQGLVDYGYTF. For the CDR3, the DNA is TGTGCCAGCAGCCAACTACAGGGCTTAGTGGACTATGGCTACACCTTC.

The V and J genes are TRBV29-1 and TRBJ1-2; 7 bases align to TRBD1. The CDR3 runs to 11 residues. Germline V gene lookup returns CDR1 SQVTM and CDR2 ANQGSEA. V gave up 4 bases and J gave up 6 bases; unmatched junction bases: 2. The CDR3 DNA reads TGCAGCGTTGGGGACAGTCATGGCTACACCTTC. Translated, it gives CSVGDSHGYTF. Full variable domain (outside the CDR3, taken from reference TRBV29-1 and TRBJ1-2): SAVISQKPSRDICQRGTSLTIQCQVDSQVTMMFWYRQQPGQSLTLIATANQGSEATYESGFVIDKFPISRPNLTFSTLTVSNMSPEDSSIYLCSVGDSHGYTFGSGTRLTVV.

The chain uses TRBV28 and TRBJ1-2, with TRBD1 as a possible D gene (5 bases). Germline assignment: CDR1 MDHEN and CDR2 SYDVKM. Trimming took off 7 bases at V and 2 bases at J, with 11 bases between the two ends. The CDR3 loop spans 13 amino acids. The CDR3 sequence: CASMTAQNYGYTF. The CDR3 DNA follows: TGTGCCAGCATGACAGCACAAAACTATGGCTACACCTTC.

This clone was counted a single time. The J gene is TRBJ2-5, the V gene TRBV6-1; 10 positions agree with TRBD1. The ends lost 1 base at V and 5 bases at J; junction bases unmatched: 7. CDR1 is MNHNS, CDR2 SASEGT, per germline. The CDR3 loop spans 16 amino acids. CDR3 in amino acids: CASSEVWTGGMETQYF. CDR3 in DNA: TGTGCCAGCAGTGAAGTTTGGACAGGGGGTATGGAGACCCAGTACTTC.

The chain links TRBV7-9 to TRBJ2-1, with D maybe TRBD2 (6 bases). The V end was cut by 5 bases, the J end by 7 bases, with 18 bases between. Germline loops: CDR1 SEHNR, CDR2 FQNEAQ (reference sequence). This CDR3 is 15 amino acids long. CDR3 in DNA: TGTGCCAGCAGCCCCCCCCTGACCGGGGGAAATGAGCAGTTCTTC. It encodes CASSPPLTGGNEQFF. The full variable domain, completed using reference TRBV7-9 and TRBJ2-1, is DTGVSQNPRHKITKRGQNVTFRCDPISEHNRLYWYRQTLGQGPEFLTYFQNEAQLEKSRLLSDRFSAERPKGSFSTLEIQRTEQGDSAMYLCASSPPLTGGNEQFFGPGTRLTVL.

The chain combines TRBV29-1 with TRBJ1-4, with D uncertain. V was pared by 4 bases and J by 6 bases, with 12 bases between. CDR3 length: 13 residues. The germline V gene encodes CDR1 SQVTM and CDR2 ANQGSEA. Written as DNA, the CDR3 is TGCAGCGTTGTAGCAGTTCTCCATGAAAAACTGTTTTTT. Its protein is CSVVAVLHEKLFF.

The V call is TRBV6-5, the J call TRBJ1-6, with D tentatively TRBD1 (5 bases). The length of the CDR3 is 14 residues. The V gene's germline CDR1 is MNHEY and CDR2 SVGAGI. Trimming took off 8 bases at V and 7 bases at J, with 15 bases between the two ends. CDR3 in amino acids: CASDRYRENSPLHF. As DNA, the CDR3 is TGTGCCAGCGACAGATACCGAGAAAATTCACCCCTCCACTTT.

This rearrangement joins TRBV18 to TRBJ2-1; D possibly corresponds to TRBD1 (6 bases). Germline V CDR1 and CDR2: KGHSH, LQKENI. The CDR3 is 15 amino acids. The ends were cut back, 5 bases at V and 3 bases at J, with 14 bases in the middle. The CDR3 reads CASSYTTGDYNEQFF. DNA for the CDR3: TGTGCCAGCTCATATACGACAGGCGACTACAATGAGCAGTTCTTC.

This clone was picked up a small number of times. This chain uses TRBV5-1 with TRBJ1-2, with 8 bases that match TRBD1. CDR3 size: 14 residues. Germline CDR1 is SGHRS and CDR2 is YFSETQ. With 4 bases clipped from V and 6 bases from J, the junction kept 8 bases outside the gene matches. CDR3 in DNA: TGCGCCAGCAGCCTACTACAGGGGGAAGATGGCTACACCTTC. Translating it yields CASSLLQGEDGYTF.

The genes are TRBV5-5 and TRBJ1-4; possibly TRBD1 for D (5 bases). The V gene's germline CDR1 is SGHKS and CDR2 YYEKEE (reference sequence). The CDR3 totals 15 residues. The V end was cut by 1 base, the J end by 6 bases, with 13 bases between. CDR3 residues: CASSLRADTYEKLFF. DNA for the CDR3: TGTGCCAGCAGCTTGAGGGCGGACACATATGAAAAACTGTTTTTT.

This clone has more than one count but fewer than ten. Here the CDR3 reads CASSGRDGGTDTQYF. The CDR3 DNA is TGTGCCAGCAGTGGGAGGGATGGGGGCACAGATACGCAGTATTTT. This chain links TRBV2 with TRBJ2-3; D may be TRBD2 (6 bases). The length of the CDR3 is 15 residues. From germline, CDR1 is SNHLY and CDR2 FYNNEI. Trimming shortened V by 4 bases and J by 1 base, and 12 bases separated the two germline ends. Looking up the rest from reference TRBV2 and TRBJ2-3 gives the full variable domain: EPEVTQTPSHQVTQMGQEVILRCVPISNHLYFYWYRQILGQKVEFLVSFYNNEISEKSEIFDDQFSVERPDGSNFTLKIRSTKLEDSAMYFCASSGRDGGTDTQYFGPGTRLTVL.

The chain combines TRBV14 with TRBJ2-3; D is possibly TRBD1 (6 bases). CDR3 length: 14 residues. The V end was cut by 0 bases, the J end by 4 bases, with 8 bases between. Germline V gene sequence: CDR1 SGHDN, CDR2 FVKESK. CDR3 in amino acids: CASSQEQGPDTQYF. In DNA, the CDR3 is TGTGCCAGCAGCCAAGAACAGGGTCCAGATACGCAGTATTTT.

The CDR3, as DNA: TGTGCCAGCAGAGAGCGGGGGGGTGCCTACAATGAGCAGTTCTTC. It translates to CASRERGGAYNEQFF. This sequence joins TRBV2 and TRBJ2-1; 10 bases map to TRBD2. The CDR3 is 15 amino acids. J was trimmed by 2 bases and V by 6 bases; bases with no gene match: 4. CDR1 SNHLY and CDR2 FYNNEI come from the germline V gene.

The chain uses TRBV6-5 and TRBJ1-2, with 10 bases that match TRBD1. Per germline, CDR1 MNHEY and CDR2 SVGAGI. The CDR3 totals 14 residues. V lost 4 bases and J lost 12; bases outside the gene matches: 11. CDR3 sequence reads: CASSSKPGQGMNTF. The DNA for the CDR3 is TGTGCCAGCAGTTCTAAACCGGGACAGGGGATGAACACCTTC.

This clone was seen more than once but under ten times. The chain couples TRBV3-1 (or the pseudogene TRBV3-2) to TRBJ1-1; 7 bases map to TRBD1. The V and J ends lost 4 bases and 5 bases, in that order; junction bases with no gene match: 7. The length of the CDR3 is 14 residues. Per the germline V gene, CDR1 is LGHDT and CDR2 is YNNKEL (reference sequence). CDR3 region: CASSPPTGRTEAFF. CDR3 in DNA: TGTGCCAGCAGCCCGCCGACAGGGAGGACTGAAGCTTTCTTT.

This clone counts as medium-sized. J is TRBJ1-5 and V is TRBV6-2 or TRBV6-3; 9 bases are a match to TRBD1. V lost 5 bases, J lost 5 bases, and 10 bases stayed unmatched. The CDR3 runs 16 residues. The V gene's germline CDR1 is MNHEY and CDR2 SVGEGT. DNA of the CDR3: TGTGCCAGCAGTACGGGTCCGGGACAGGGACATCAGCCCCAGCATTTT. Translated, it gives CASSTGPGQGHQPQHF.

The chain carries TRBV5-6 and TRBJ1-5; D perhaps matches TRBD1 (5 bases). Per the germline V gene, CDR1 is SGHDT and CDR2 is YYEEEE. The CDR3 totals 12 residues. Trimming left V 0 bases short and J 9 bases short, with 7 bases between. CDR3 nucleotides: TGTGCCAGCAGCTTGGAAAGGGGGCCCCAGCATTTT. It specifies CASSLERGPQHF.